Following are 31 T cell receptor beta chains from one sample sequenced in a study of T-cell memory formation after mild COVID-19. TCRdb redid the calling of the 5' RACE reads with MiXCR, one entry per CDR3 protein. The sample includes about 400,000 distinct CDR3 sequences, 18% of them seen just once. Specimen: PBMCs or a T cell subset sorted from them (not recorded which). The receptors stem from a man younger than 30 who had mild COVID-19 (a few samples of this study predate the infection). Cell type and time point are not known.

The chain links TRBV4-1 to TRBJ2-5; 8 bases line up with TRBD2. The CDR3 has 14 amino acids. Germline lookup yields CDR1 MGHRA and CDR2 YSYEKL. Losses at the gene ends were 1 base for V and 5 bases for J; bases not matched to a gene: 3. DNA for the CDR3: TGCGCCAGCAGCCAAGGGGGACTAGAGGAGACCCAGTACTTC. Protein sequence: CASSQGGLEETQYF.

V is TRBV12-3 or TRBV12-4 and J is TRBJ2-7, with D unresolved. The CDR3 is made up of 13 amino acids. V gave up 3 bases and J gave up 2 bases, with 8 bases separating them. CDR3 in amino acids: CASSLVETYEQYF. The DNA for the CDR3 is TGTGCCAGCAGTTTGGTGGAGACCTACGAGCAGTACTTC.

This clonotype showed up many times. The chain uses TRBV27 and TRBJ2-2; a possible D gene is TRBD2 (6 bases). Germline lookup yields CDR1 MNHEY and CDR2 SMNVEV (reference sequence). V lost 3 bases and J lost 4, with 9 bases in between. The CDR3 spans 14 residues. The CDR3 coding sequence is TGTGCCAGCAGTTTCCCCGGGGGCACCGGGGAGCTGTTTTTT. Its translation: CASSFPGGTGELFF.

This clonotype appeared a few times. The CDR3 spells CASSYPGASGDTQYF. As DNA, the CDR3 is TGTGCCAGCAGCTACCCTGGGGCTAGCGGAGATACGCAGTATTTT. The rearrangement links TRBV5-4 to TRBJ2-3, with 7 bases that match TRBD2. Per the germline V gene, CDR1 is SGHNT and CDR2 is YYREEE (reference sequence). The CDR3 has 15 residues. V lost 3 bases and J lost 5; bases outside the gene matches: 9.

The rearrangement joins TRBV11-3 to TRBJ2-1; possible D gene TRBD2, 6 bases. Germline-derived CDR1 and CDR2 are SGHNT and YENEEA. V was trimmed by 2 bases and J by 8 bases, leaving 13 bases between them. CDR3 size: 14 residues. The CDR3 loop is CASSLRPGEDEQFF. CDR3 sequence (DNA): TGTGCCAGCAGCTTACGTCCTGGGGAGGATGAGCAGTTCTTC.

This clonotype was detected only a few times. A read error may produce the germline difference seen at one junction end. The chain is built from TRBV18 and TRBJ2-4; the D is unclear. The CDR3 runs 13 residues. The germline CDR1 and CDR2 sequences are KGHSH and LQKENI. CDR3 region: CASSPRGRTPVHF. CDR3 in DNA: TGTGCCAGCTCACCACGCGGACGGACGCCTGTGCACTTC.

This clonotype showed up just a few times. This chain connects TRBV2 to TRBJ1-1; 7 bases align to TRBD1. Trimming removed 0 bases from V and 5 bases from J; junction bases left unmatched: 6. CDR3 size: 15 residues. CDR1 is SNHLY and CDR2 is FYNNEI in the germline V gene. DNA for the CDR3: TGTGCCAGCAGTGAAGCTTTTCAGGGGGGGACTGAAGCTTTCTTT. Translation: CASSEAFQGGTEAFF.

This clonotype was seen a handful of times. This rearrangement joins TRBV11-2 to TRBJ2-1, with D perhaps TRBD1 or TRBD2 (5 bases each). Trimming took off 1 base at V and 10 bases at J, with 11 bases between the two ends. Germline V gene lookup returns CDR1 SGHAT and CDR2 FQNNGV. The CDR3 loop spans 13 amino acids. The CDR3 is CASSLVEGREQFF. Here the CDR3 DNA reads TGTGCCAGCAGCTTAGTCGAGGGACGGGAGCAGTTCTTC.

The V and J genes are TRBV6-5 and TRBJ2-4; tentatively, D is TRBD1 or TRBD2 (5 bases each). The CDR3 covers 14 residues. Germline CDR1 MNHEY, CDR2 SVGAGI. The germline V and J ends were trimmed by 5 bases and 9 bases, with 17 bases remaining between them. The CDR3 sequence: CASSPGTQSRIQYF. In DNA, the CDR3 is TGTGCCAGCAGTCCCGGGACGCAGTCCCGCATTCAGTACTTC.

The sample holds a few counts of this clonotype. The chain uses TRBV6-5 and TRBJ1-5; a possible D gene is TRBD1 (5 bases). The CDR3 is 15 amino acids. Between the trimmed V and J ends, which lost 0 bases and 2 bases, there was a span of 8 bases. The germline V gene has CDR1 MNHEY and CDR2 SVGAGI. CDR3 region: CASSYSGTGNQPQHF. The CDR3 DNA is TGTGCCAGCAGTTACTCGGGGACCGGCAATCAGCCCCAGCATTTT.

This clonotype was found many times. The chain recombines TRBV20-1 with TRBJ2-7, with 9 bases matching TRBD2. The CDR3 consists of 14 residues. Germline-derived CDR1 and CDR2 are DFQATT and SNEGSKA (reference sequence). V shed 6 bases and J 0 bases; nucleotides not matched to a gene: 6. The CDR3 loop reads CSALSGGRSYEQYV. DNA of the CDR3: TGCAGTGCACTGAGCGGGGGGCGCTCCTACGAGCAGTACGTC.

Only a few counts were recorded for this clonotype. The chain combines TRBV20-1 with TRBJ2-7, with D uncertain. The V and J ends lost 1 base and 4 bases respectively, with 11 bases between them. Germline V CDR1 and CDR2: DFQATT, SNEGSKA (reference sequence). This CDR3 has 13 amino acids. As DNA, the CDR3 is TGCAGTGCTAGAGCAGGTGGGGTATACGAGCAGTACTTC. Its protein product is CSARAGGVYEQYF.

This clonotype came up a few times. The chain is built from TRBV27 and TRBJ2-7; 7 bases match TRBD1. V lost 5 bases to trimming and J lost 0 bases; unmatched junction nucleotides: 7. Germline lookup yields CDR1 MNHEY and CDR2 SMNVEV (reference sequence). The CDR3 loop spans 15 amino acids. DNA for the CDR3: TGTGCCAGCAGTAGGAGACAGGGTCTCTCCTACGAGCAGTACTTC. Its protein is CASSRRQGLSYEQYF.

This clonotype has a handful of counts. V is TRBV20-1 and J is TRBJ1-1, with 8 bases aligning to TRBD1. V lost 4 bases, J lost 7 bases, and 5 bases stayed unmatched. The germline CDR1 and CDR2 sequences are DFQATT and SNEGSKA (reference sequence). The length of the CDR3 is 12 residues. The CDR3 DNA reads as TGCAGTGCTAAAGGACAGGGAAGTGAAGCTTTCTTT. The encoded protein is CSAKGQGSEAFF.

The CDR3 DNA reads as TGTGCCAGCAGTTCCGGGACTAGCGGGGGGCAAGAGACCCAGTACTTC. It yields the protein CASSSGTSGGQETQYF. V is TRBV6-1 and J is TRBJ2-5, with 15 bases that match TRBD2. CDR1 is MNHNS, CDR2 SASEGT, per germline. The CDR3 has 16 residues. V shed 5 bases and J 2 bases; nucleotides not matched to a gene: 3.

This clonotype was detected only a few times. V and J are TRBV28 and TRBJ1-4; weak D call: TRBD1 (6 bases). The germline CDR1 and CDR2 sequences are MDHEN and SYDVKM. The CDR3 is 15 residues long. Trimming removed 7 bases at V and 0 bases at J, with 12 bases between. The CDR3 region has the DNA TGTGCCAGCACCCTCGAGGGGGCAACTAATGAAAAACTGTTTTTT. It is translated as CASTLEGATNEKLFF.

The CDR3 DNA sequence: TGTGCCCTCTTGGACAGGGCGGCGGATGAGCAGTACTTC. Translating it yields CALLDRAADEQYF. The chain couples TRBV10-3 to TRBJ2-7; 8 bases are shared with TRBD1. Per the germline V gene, CDR1 is ENHRY and CDR2 is SYGVKD. This CDR3 has 13 residues. The trim removed 11 bases at V and 7 bases at J, leaving 13 bases unmatched.

J is TRBJ1-4 and V is TRBV7-2; D call uncertain. Trimming took 1 base from V and 0 from J, leaving 9 bases between them. The CDR3 has 16 amino acids. CDR1 SGHTA and CDR2 FQGNSA come from the germline V gene. CDR3 in amino acids: CASSLGGGTTNEKLFF. The DNA for the CDR3 is TGTGCCAGCAGCTTAGGGGGTGGGACAACTAATGAAAAACTGTTTTTT.

The chain links TRBV5-1 to TRBJ2-7, with unresolved D. The CDR3 covers 14 residues. The V gene's germline CDR1 is SGHRS and CDR2 YFSETQ. V was pared by 1 base and J by 0 bases, with 8 bases between. The CDR3 spells CASSLSRNSYEQYF. In nucleotides, the CDR3 is TGCGCCAGCAGCTTGAGTCGGAACTCCTACGAGCAGTACTTC.

This clonotype has a count of ten or more. V and J are TRBV6-2 or TRBV6-3 and TRBJ2-1; 7 bases align to TRBD1. Germline V lookup: CDR1 MNHEY, CDR2 SVGEGT. Trimming at V came to 7 bases and at J to 0 bases, leaving 6 bases not matched to a gene. The CDR3 contains 15 residues. CDR3 in DNA: TGTGCCAGCAACCCGGGACAGTCCTCCTACAATGAGCAGTTCTTC. Its translation is CASNPGQSSYNEQFF.

This CDR3 is CASSLGRSYNSPLHF. Written as DNA, the CDR3 is TGTGCCAGCAGCTTGGGACGCTCCTATAATTCACCCCTCCACTTT. The V and J genes are TRBV5-6 and TRBJ1-6, with D unresolved. The CDR3 totals 15 residues. Germline values: CDR1 SGHDT, CDR2 YYEEEE. Trimming pared 0 bases from V and 0 bases from J, leaving 4 bases between.

The genes are TRBV5-6 and TRBJ1-1; D may be TRBD1 (6 bases). The V gene's germline CDR1 is SGHDT and CDR2 YYEEEE. The ends were cut back, 1 base at V and 0 bases at J, with 13 bases in the middle. The CDR3 is 16 amino acids. CDR3 region: CASSLLGTQMNTEAFF. The CDR3 bases are TGTGCCAGCAGCTTGCTGGGGACACAAATGAACACTGAAGCTTTCTTT.

To note about this clonotype: A much larger clone lies a single base off, so this may be a read error. The chain combines TRBV4-3 with TRBJ1-5, with D unresolved. This CDR3 region has 13 residues. Germline V lookup: CDR1 LGHNA, CDR2 YSLEER. V was cut by 0 bases and J by 6 bases, with 6 bases left in between. The CDR3 is CASSQDRAQPQHF. The CDR3 DNA reads as TGCGCCAGCAGCCAAGATCGGGCTCAGCCCCAGCATTTT.

This chain joins TRBV19 and TRBJ2-1, with a tentative D call TRBD2 (6 bases). The CDR3 totals 12 residues. Germline V gives CDR1 LNHDA, CDR2 SQIVND (reference sequence). Trimming removed 2 bases from V and 12 bases from J, with 11 bases in between. CDR3 bases: TGTGCCAGTAGTATAAACCGGGACTCGCAGTTCTTC. This codes for CASSINRDSQFF.

In its sample, this clonotype was seen many times. V is TRBV27 and J is TRBJ2-5; D remains unclear. V was cut by 6 bases and J by 5 bases, with 10 bases left in between. Germline V CDR1 and CDR2: MNHEY, SMNVEV (reference sequence). This CDR3 spans 12 amino acids. The CDR3 region is CASRSVEETQYF. As DNA, the CDR3 is TGTGCCAGCAGGTCGGTAGAGGAGACCCAGTACTTC.

V gene TRBV7-9 combines with J gene TRBJ2-3; D not certain. V was clipped by 3 bases and J by 5 bases, with 6 bases between them. The CDR3 extends over 12 amino acids. Per germline, CDR1 SEHNR and CDR2 FQNEAQ (reference sequence). CDR3 amino acids: CASSFGGDTQYF. The CDR3, as DNA: TGTGCCAGCAGCTTTGGCGGAGATACGCAGTATTTT.

This clonotype has more than one count but fewer than ten. This chain uses TRBV7-9 with TRBJ2-5; 9 bases fit TRBD2. The germline CDR1 and CDR2 sequences are SEHNR and FQNEAQ (reference sequence). J was trimmed by 4 bases and V by 3 bases; bases with no gene match: 6. The CDR3 totals 15 residues. The CDR3 reads CASSFGTSLRETQYF. The CDR3 DNA reads TGTGCCAGCAGCTTCGGGACTAGCTTGAGAGAGACCCAGTACTTC.

V is TRBV19 and J is TRBJ2-5; weak D call: TRBD2 (5 bases). This CDR3 comprises 14 residues. Germline CDR1 is LNHDA and CDR2 is SQIVND (reference sequence). Between the trimmed V and J ends, which lost 3 bases and 2 bases, there was a span of 10 bases. The CDR3 reads CASSMPGLQETQYF. The CDR3 nucleotides read TGTGCCAGTAGTATGCCGGGATTACAAGAGACCCAGTACTTC.

This chain connects TRBV11-2 to TRBJ1-1, with 9 positions matching TRBD1. With 5 bases clipped from V and 0 bases from J, the junction kept 10 bases outside the gene matches. This CDR3 contains 17 residues. The germline gives CDR1 SGHAT, CDR2 FQNNGV. The CDR3 DNA reads TGTGCCAGCAGCGTTCCCGGGACAGGGCTCATGAACACTGAAGCTTTCTTT. This gives the protein CASSVPGTGLMNTEAFF.

A few counts support this clonotype. This chain uses TRBV12-3 or TRBV12-4 with TRBJ1-1; maybe TRBD1 (5 bases). V dropped 7 bases and J dropped 2 bases, with 11 bases sitting between them. The CDR3 has 13 residues. CDR3 loop: CASNTGINTEAFF. In DNA, the CDR3 is TGTGCCAGCAATACAGGTATCAACACTGAAGCTTTCTTT.

The chain employs TRBV12-3 or TRBV12-4 and TRBJ2-5; D unclear. The CDR3 is 13 amino acids. Trimming stripped 3 bases from V and 2 bases from J, with 7 bases between. The CDR3 DNA sequence: TGTGCCAGCAGTTTCGGTAAACAAGAGACCCAGTACTTC. This translates into CASSFGKQETQYF.